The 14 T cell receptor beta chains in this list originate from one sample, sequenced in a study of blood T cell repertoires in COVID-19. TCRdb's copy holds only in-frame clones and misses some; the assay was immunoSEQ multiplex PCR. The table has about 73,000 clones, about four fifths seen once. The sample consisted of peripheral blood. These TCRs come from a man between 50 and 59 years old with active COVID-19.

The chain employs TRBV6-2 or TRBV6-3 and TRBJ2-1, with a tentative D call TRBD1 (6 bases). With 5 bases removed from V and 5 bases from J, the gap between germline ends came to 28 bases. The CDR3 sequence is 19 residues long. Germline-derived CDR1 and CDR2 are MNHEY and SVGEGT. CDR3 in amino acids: CASSKSPSLVGEGDNEQFF. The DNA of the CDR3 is TGTGCCAGCAGTAAAAGTCCCTCTCTCGTCGGAGAGGGGGACAATGAGCAGTTCTTC.

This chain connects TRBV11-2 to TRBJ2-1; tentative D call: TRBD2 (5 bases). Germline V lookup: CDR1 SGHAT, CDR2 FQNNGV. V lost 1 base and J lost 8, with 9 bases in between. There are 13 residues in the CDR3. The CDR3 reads CASSLVPGYEQFF. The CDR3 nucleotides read TGTGCCAGCAGCTTAGTTCCGGGGTATGAGCAGTTCTTC.

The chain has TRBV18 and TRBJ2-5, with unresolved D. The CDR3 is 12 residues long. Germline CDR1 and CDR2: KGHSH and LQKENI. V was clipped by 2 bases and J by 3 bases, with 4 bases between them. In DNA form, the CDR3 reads TGTGCCAGCTCACCATCGGAAGAGACCCAGTACTTC. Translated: CASSPSEETQYF.

The DNA of the CDR3 is TGTGCCAGCAGCCGGCGGGGGGGCCTCACCGGGGAGCTGTTTTTT. It codes for CASSRRGGLTGELFF. The rearrangement links TRBV6-5 to TRBJ2-2, with 9 bases lining up with TRBD2. V lost 6 bases to trimming and J lost 4 bases; unmatched junction nucleotides: 6. This CDR3 contains 15 residues. Germline CDR1 and CDR2: MNHEY and SVGAGI.

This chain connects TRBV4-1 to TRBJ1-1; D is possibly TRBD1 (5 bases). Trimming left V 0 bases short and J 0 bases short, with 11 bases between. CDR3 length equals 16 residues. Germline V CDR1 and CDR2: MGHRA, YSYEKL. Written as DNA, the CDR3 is TGCGCCAGCAGCCAAGATCCCAACAGGATGAACACTGAAGCTTTCTTT. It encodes CASSQDPNRMNTEAFF.

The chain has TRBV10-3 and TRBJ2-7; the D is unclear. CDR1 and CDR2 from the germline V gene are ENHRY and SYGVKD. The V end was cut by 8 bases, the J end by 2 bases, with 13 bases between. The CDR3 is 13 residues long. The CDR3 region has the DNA TGTGCCATCGGGCAGACCGCCGCCTACGAGCAGTACTTC. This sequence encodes CAIGQTAAYEQYF.

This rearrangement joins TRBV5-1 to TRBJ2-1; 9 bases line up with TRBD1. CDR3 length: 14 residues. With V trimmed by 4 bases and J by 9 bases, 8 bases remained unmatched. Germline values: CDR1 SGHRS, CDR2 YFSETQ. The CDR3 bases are TGCGCCAGCAGCGTGGGACAGGGTTTGGGTGAGCAGTTCTTC. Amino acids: CASSVGQGLGEQFF.

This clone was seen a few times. The CDR3 bases are TGTGCCACCAGTGGGCAGGGCTCTGGGGCCAACGTCCTGACTTTC. Its protein product is CATSGQGSGANVLTF. The chain employs TRBV15 and TRBJ2-6; the D gene is possibly TRBD1 (5 bases). This CDR3 is built from 15 residues. The ends were cut back, 6 bases at V and 0 bases at J, with 9 bases in the middle. Germline-derived CDR1 and CDR2 are LNHNV and YYDKDF (reference sequence).

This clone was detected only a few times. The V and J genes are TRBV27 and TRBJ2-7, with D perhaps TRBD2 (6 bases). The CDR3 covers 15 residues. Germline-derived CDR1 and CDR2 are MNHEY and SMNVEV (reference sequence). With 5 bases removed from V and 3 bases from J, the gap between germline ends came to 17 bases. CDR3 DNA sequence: TGTGCCAGCAGTCTTAAAGGGTTGGACTACTACGAGCAGTACTTC. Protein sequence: CASSLKGLDYYEQYF.

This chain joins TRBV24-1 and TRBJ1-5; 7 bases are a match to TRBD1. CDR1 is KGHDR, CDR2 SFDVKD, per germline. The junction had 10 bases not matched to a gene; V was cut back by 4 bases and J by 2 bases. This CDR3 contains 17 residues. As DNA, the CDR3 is TGTGCCACCAGTGACATCGACAGGGTTTATCGCAATCAGCCCCAGCATTTT. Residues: CATSDIDRVYRNQPQHF.

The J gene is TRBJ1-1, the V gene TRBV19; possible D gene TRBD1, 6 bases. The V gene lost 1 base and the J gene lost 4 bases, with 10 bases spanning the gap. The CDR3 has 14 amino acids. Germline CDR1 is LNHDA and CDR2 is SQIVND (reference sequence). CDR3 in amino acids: CASSIGDMSTEAFF. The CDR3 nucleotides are TGTGCCAGTAGTATAGGGGACATGTCCACTGAAGCTTTCTTT.

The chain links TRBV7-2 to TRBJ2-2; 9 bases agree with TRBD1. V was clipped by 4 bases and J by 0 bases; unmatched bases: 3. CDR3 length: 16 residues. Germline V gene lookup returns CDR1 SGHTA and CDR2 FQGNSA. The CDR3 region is CASSSRQGANTGELFF. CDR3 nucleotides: TGTGCCAGCAGCTCACGACAGGGGGCGAACACCGGGGAGCTGTTTTTT.

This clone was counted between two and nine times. CDR3 region: CASSLYGGENSYEQYF. CDR3 coding DNA: TGTGCCAGCAGCTTGTACGGCGGGGAGAACTCCTACGAGCAGTACTTC. V usage is TRBV7-9 and J usage is TRBJ2-7, with a possible D match to TRBD2 (6 bases). The CDR3 length is 16 residues. The V gene lost 3 bases and the J gene lost 0 bases, with 15 bases spanning the gap. Per germline, CDR1 SEHNR and CDR2 FQNEAQ (reference sequence).

CDR3 sequence (DNA): TGTGCCAGCAGCGCCGAAAGGCGGGGGGGTGCCGGGGCCAACGTCCTGACTTTC. Its translation is CASSAERRGGAGANVLTF. The genes are TRBV7-9 and TRBJ2-6, with 9 nucleotides matching TRBD2. The CDR3 runs to 18 residues. J lost 4 bases, V lost 5 bases, and 12 bases had no gene match. The germline CDR1 and CDR2 sequences are SEHNR and FQNEAQ (reference sequence).